The clone carrying this TCR beta chain occurred many times. The antigen is undetermined. The CDR3 has 14 amino acids. Trimming took 3 bases from V and 10 from J, leaving 18 bases between them. CDR1 is MNHNY, CDR2 SVGAGI, per germline (reference sequence). TCRdb reanalysed the 5' RACE reads using MiXCR and keeps one entry per CDR3 protein. In the table there are 20,000 to 25,000 distinct CDR3 sequences, more than 25% of which are singletons. Overall study findings and caveats: The larger cohort examined one V-J beta rearrangement, not whole repertoires. Tumor memory CD4+ T cell TCR gene usage clustered with blood and lymph node memory CD4+ cells and lymph node naive CD4+ cells.

Naive CD4+ cells had CD25+ Tregs removed. The chain carries TRBV6-6 and TRBJ1-1; D might be TRBD1 (5 bases). The sequenced sample consisted of tumor-infiltrating naive CD4+ T cells sorted from the breast tumor. The subset denotes: naive CD4+ T cells, CD4+CD45RA+CD25-. The receptor was derived from a female donor with breast cancer. CDR3: CASSYGPGGKGAFF. CDR3 DNA: TGTGCCAGCAGTTATGGTCCCGGGGGGAAAGGAGCTTTCTTT.